Only a few counts were recorded for the clone carrying this T cell receptor (beta chain). Sequencing was performed with immunoSEQ multiplex PCR; in TCRdb, only in-frame clones are kept and a portion is missing. Seen here are about 250,000 clones, approximately 84% observed once, and the top ten hold 12%. This sample was included in a study of cytomegalovirus exposure and HLA in healthy donors. Trimming cost V 10 bases and J 1 base; bases outside gene matches: 10. Germline V gene lookup returns CDR1 MNHEY and CDR2 SMNVEV (reference sequence). This CDR3 is built from 14 residues. Input material: PBMCs. The chain carries TRBV27 and TRBJ2-7, with TRBD2 matching 7 bases. The receptor comes from a man aged 18 to 35 in good health and CMV-seropositive. In DNA, the CDR3 is TGTGCCACCCGCGGGCTAGCGGAATCCTACGAGCAGTACTTC. Translating gives CATRGLAESYEQYF.